Listed below are T cell receptor beta chains from one sample, sequenced in a study of human T cells and chemical hapten exposure. TCRdb re-derived calls from the RACE reads in MiXCR, one entry per CDR3 protein. The table shows roughly 50,000 distinct CDR3 sequences, with about 10% occurring only once. The sequenced sample was whole blood, obtained in connection with sensitization to the hapten diphenylcyclopropenone (DPC). These receptors all stem from a woman aged 50 to 60 with alopecia areata. Some clones in this sample may be carry-over from other donors' samples. CDR3s include the opening cysteine and the closing phenylalanine or tryptophan. The D gene is left open where the match is weak. Not every row has a clone size; where given, it reads once, few, many or a size class.

D,V,size,J,CDR3,DNA
TRBD2,TRBV12-3/TRBV12-4,many,TRBJ2-1,CASSLVGLAVYNEQFF,TGTGCCAGCAGTTTAGTTGGACTAGCGGTCTACAATGAGCAGTTCTTC
-,TRBV18,-,TRBJ1-5,CASSPGEDQPQHF,TGTGCCAGCTCACCGGGTGAGGATCAGCCCCAGCATTTT
-,TRBV28,many,TRBJ1-2,CASSLPAGGNYGYTF,TGTGCCAGCAGCTTGCCTGCGGGGGGGAACTATGGCTACACCTTC
TRBD1,TRBV7-2,few,TRBJ2-7,CASSLGDRVWEQYF,TGTGCCAGCAGCTTAGGGGACAGGGTTTGGGAGCAGTACTTC
-,TRBV20-1,many,TRBJ2-3,CSARVPLQRSGGTDTQYF,TGCAGTGCTAGAGTCCCCCTACAACGTAGCGGTGGCACAGATACGCAGTATTTT
-,TRBV29-1,-,TRBJ1-1,CSVQQDFLMNTEAFF,TGCAGCGTGCAACAGGATTTTCTTATGAACACTGAAGCTTTCTTT
-,TRBV2,many,TRBJ1-2,CASTGQPSFYGYTF,TGTGCCAGTACTGGACAGCCGTCCTTCTATGGCTACACCTTC
TRBD1,TRBV23-1,many,TRBJ2-1,CATGTDYNEQFF,TGCGCCACCGGGACAGACTACAATGAGCAGTTCTTC
TRBD2,TRBV29-1,few,TRBJ2-2,CRELAVGELFF,TGCAGAGAACTAGCGGTCGGGGAGCTGTTTTTT
TRBD2,TRBV11-2,few,TRBJ2-7,CASSLNGAREGEQYF,TGTGCCAGCAGCTTAAACGGGGCCAGGGAGGGGGAGCAGTACTTC
-,TRBV7-2,many,TRBJ2-7,CASTRNGGPYEQYF,TGTGCCAGCACCCGTAATGGGGGGCCCTACGAGCAGTACTTC
-,TRBV10-2,-,TRBJ1-1,CASSEFPSRSRNTEAFF,TGCGCCAGCAGTGAGTTTCCCAGCCGGAGTAGGAACACTGAAGCTTTCTTT
-,TRBV12-3/TRBV12-4,many,TRBJ1-3,CASRLTGNTIYF,TGTGCCAGCAGACTCACTGGAAACACCATATATTTT
TRBD1,TRBV5-1,few,TRBJ2-3,CASAGTAGTDTQYF,TGCGCCAGCGCCGGGACAGCCGGCACAGATACGCAGTATTTT
-,TRBV6-2/TRBV6-3,few,TRBJ1-4,CASQDPGPNEKLFF,TGTGCCAGCCAGGACCCGGGGCCTAATGAAAAACTGTTTTTT
-,TRBV7-9,many,TRBJ2-4,CASRSGNLAKNIQYF,TGTGCCAGCAGGTCTGGGAATCTGGCCAAAAACATTCAGTACTTC
TRBD1,TRBV12-3/TRBV12-4,many,TRBJ2-1,CASSLPDRDNEQFF,TGTGCCAGCAGTCTCCCCGACAGGGACAATGAGCAGTTCTTC
-,TRBV28,few,TRBJ1-6,CASSPPSIPGGPLHF,TGTGCCAGCAGTCCTCCCAGTATCCCGGGCGGACCCCTCCACTTT
-,TRBV29-1,-,TRBJ1-1,CSGANQANTEAFF,TGCAGCGGAGCGAATCAGGCGAACACTGAAGCTTTCTTT
-,TRBV28,few,TRBJ1-4,CASGGVAKLFF,TGTGCCAGCGGGGGGGTCGCAAAACTGTTTTTT
-,TRBV7-9,-,TRBJ1-1,CASSLPSLTAEAFF,TGTGCCAGCAGCTTACCGAGTCTGACAGCTGAAGCTTTCTTT
-,TRBV4-1,few,TRBJ2-5,CASSVTIPGLRQETQYF,TGCGCCAGCAGCGTTACTATACCCGGACTCCGCCAAGAGACCCAGTACTTC
-,TRBV6-4,few,TRBJ1-4,CASSPGTTSVNEKLFF,TGTGCCAGCAGTCCGGGGACAACGAGCGTTAATGAAAAACTGTTTTTT
-,TRBV18,-,TRBJ1-6,CASSPLGGSGDSPLHF,TGTGCCAGCTCACCACTCGGGGGGAGCGGAGATTCACCCCTCCACTTT
TRBD2,TRBV29-1,-,TRBJ2-1,CSVASGRGSYNEQFF,TGCAGCGTCGCTAGCGGGAGAGGCTCCTACAATGAGCAGTTCTTC
-,TRBV6-5,few,TRBJ1-2,CASSYSSITYGYTF,TGTGCCAGCAGTTACTCTTCCATTACCTATGGCTACACCTTC
TRBD1,TRBV5-1,many,TRBJ1-1,CASSLAIVQGDTEAFF,TGCGCCAGCAGCTTGGCCATAGTACAGGGGGACACTGAAGCTTTCTTT
TRBD2,TRBV18,-,TRBJ2-2,CASSRSASGSPGELFF,TGTGCCAGCTCACGGTCCGCTAGCGGGAGCCCCGGGGAGCTGTTTTTT
TRBD2,TRBV11-2,-,TRBJ2-1,CASSFTSGIRNEQFF,TGTGCCAGCAGCTTCACTAGCGGGATTCGAAATGAGCAGTTCTTC
-,TRBV7-2,many,TRBJ2-7,CASSYGTMYEQYF,TGTGCCAGCAGCTACGGGACGATGTACGAGCAGTACTTC
-,TRBV18,few,TRBJ2-3,CASSPELGRNTDTQYF,TGTGCCAGCTCACCAGAGTTAGGCAGAAACACAGATACGCAGTATTTT
-,TRBV6-2/TRBV6-3,many,TRBJ1-5,CASREQGSNQPQHF,TGTGCCAGCAGGGAACAGGGAAGCAATCAGCCCCAGCATTTT
TRBD2,TRBV7-2,many,TRBJ2-3,CASSGTSGYTQYF,TGTGCCAGCAGCGGGACTAGCGGGTATACGCAGTATTTT
-,TRBV4-1,-,TRBJ2-5,CASSQSWGLGLQETQYF,TGCGCCAGCAGCCAAAGTTGGGGGCTTGGACTGCAAGAGACCCAGTACTTC
TRBD1,TRBV29-1,few,TRBJ1-1,CSVIRDSTEAFF,TGCAGCGTCATCCGGGACAGCACTGAAGCTTTCTTT
TRBD1,TRBV6-5,few,TRBJ2-1,CASSYPGQANNEQFF,TGTGCCAGCAGTTATCCGGGACAGGCTAACAATGAGCAGTTCTTC
-,TRBV6-1,many,TRBJ1-1,CASSFTGNTEAFF,TGTGCCAGCAGTTTTACAGGGAACACTGAAGCTTTCTTT
-,TRBV28,-,TRBJ2-1,CASSKLRNEQFF,TGTGCCAGCAGTAAACTAAGAAATGAGCAGTTCTTC
TRBD2,TRBV28,few,TRBJ2-1,CASSYAGGSYNEQFF,TGTGCCAGCAGTTATGCGGGGGGTTCCTACAATGAGCAGTTCTTC
-,TRBV7-9,-,TRBJ1-1,CASSGGHSRSTEAFF,TGTGCCAGCAGCGGCGGCCATTCCCGCAGCACTGAAGCTTTCTTT
-,TRBV11-2,-,TRBJ2-5,CASSQGHQETQYF,TGTGCCAGCAGCCAGGGACACCAAGAGACCCAGTACTTC
TRBD1,TRBV6-5,many,TRBJ1-3,CASRLTGQLSGNTIYF,TGTGCCAGCAGACTAACGGGACAGCTCTCTGGAAACACCATATATTTT
-,TRBV4-3,many,TRBJ1-6,CASRHLQRESSPLHF,TGCGCCAGCAGGCACTTACAAAGGGAGAGTTCACCCCTCCACTTT
-,TRBV28,-,TRBJ1-1,CASSQTLTEAFF,TGTGCCAGCAGCCAAACACTCACTGAAGCTTTCTTT
-,TRBV10-2,many,TRBJ1-1,CASTSGDYTEAFF,TGCGCCAGCACCTCAGGTGACTACACTGAAGCTTTCTTT
TRBD2,TRBV2,few,TRBJ2-1,CASGSGGRVNEQFF,TGTGCCAGCGGTAGCGGGGGTCGGGTCAATGAGCAGTTCTTC
-,TRBV3-1,many,TRBJ1-4,CASSPRAGLREKLFF,TGTGCCAGCAGCCCTCGGGCAGGGTTAAGGGAAAAACTGTTTTTT
-,TRBV7-9,-,TRBJ2-3,CASSPGSTDTQYF,TGTGCCAGCAGCCCCGGGAGCACAGATACGCAGTATTTT
TRBD1,TRBV7-2,few,TRBJ1-1,CASIWTGGTEAFF,TGTGCCAGCATCTGGACAGGGGGCACTGAAGCTTTCTTT
-,TRBV28,many,TRBJ1-1,CASRSAGTANTEAFF,TGTGCCAGCAGGTCGGCCGGGACGGCGAACACTGAAGCTTTCTTT
-,TRBV29-1,few,TRBJ2-3,CSVGRTDTQYF,TGCAGCGTCGGGAGAACAGATACGCAGTATTTT
-,TRBV9,few,TRBJ2-1,CASSPRDGPRFF,TGTGCCAGCAGCCCCCGAGACGGTCCTAGGTTCTTC
-,TRBV4-3,few,TRBJ2-3,CASSQEIRGFDTQYF,TGCGCCAGCAGCCAAGAGATAAGGGGTTTTGATACGCAGTATTTT
-,TRBV29-1,-,TRBJ2-7,CSAAATPGEQYF,TGCAGCGCCGCCGCGACACCAGGGGAGCAGTACTTC
TRBD1,TRBV5-6,many,TRBJ1-1,CASSPGTGVNEAFF,TGTGCCAGCAGCCCTGGGACAGGGGTAAATGAAGCTTTCTTT
TRBD1,TRBV28,medium-sized,TRBJ2-3,CASMGQTDTQYF,TGTGCCAGCATGGGACAGACAGATACGCAGTATTTT
-,TRBV29-1,many,TRBJ1-3,CSVEIRTSGNTIYF,TGCAGCGTTGAAATCCGGACCTCTGGAAACACCATATATTTT
-,TRBV18,-,TRBJ2-3,CASSRGEEGTDTQYF,TGTGCCAGCTCACGCGGGGAGGAAGGCACAGATACGCAGTATTTT
TRBD2,TRBV3-1,many,TRBJ2-7,CASSLRTSGSKEQYF,TGTGCCAGCAGCCTGCGGACTAGCGGGAGTAAAGAGCAGTACTTC
-,TRBV6-2/TRBV6-3,few,TRBJ2-5,CASSYSTGVGGRTQYF,TGTGCCAGCAGTTACTCGACAGGAGTTGGAGGGAGAACCCAGTACTTC